The 27 T cell receptor beta chains below come from one sample, sequenced in a study of T cell responses to AZD1222 COVID-19 vaccine. The data were produced by immunoSEQ multiplex PCR, yet TCRdb's version contains in-frame clones alone and is incomplete. The data show about 140,000 clones, about 88% seen once. The sample here was peripheral blood, taken 28 days after the second AZD1222 dose. The receptors were sampled from an adult who received the AZD1222 COVID-19 vaccine.

The chain recombines TRBV27 with TRBJ1-1, with no clear D. V lost 3 bases to trimming and J lost 2 bases, with 10 bases between them. Germline-derived CDR1 and CDR2 are MNHEY and SMNVEV (reference sequence). The CDR3 runs to 14 residues. DNA of the CDR3: TGTGCCAGCAGTTTCCGCAGCCAAAACACTGAAGCTTTCTTT. Translated: CASSFRSQNTEAFF.

The chain combines TRBV10-3 with TRBJ2-1; D uncertain. Trimming shortened V by 5 bases and J by 6 bases, and 11 bases separated the two germline ends. This CDR3 contains 13 residues. CDR1 is ENHRY and CDR2 is SYGVKD in the germline V gene. As DNA, the CDR3 is TGTGCCATCAGTAGTGGATCGGGCAATGAGCAGTTCTTC. Residues: CAISSGSGNEQFF.

The chain recombines TRBV19 with TRBJ1-2; tentatively, D is TRBD1 (6 bases). V was pared by 5 bases and J by 1 base, with 14 bases between. Germline CDR1 is LNHDA and CDR2 is SQIVND (reference sequence). The CDR3 covers 15 residues. The CDR3 spells CASSSHGQLNYGYTF. The CDR3 DNA is TGTGCCAGTAGTTCCCACGGACAGCTTAACTATGGCTACACCTTC.

The chain carries TRBV4-2 and TRBJ2-3; 8 nucleotides agree with TRBD2. CDR3 size: 16 residues. J lost 2 bases, V lost 5 bases, and 9 bases had no gene match. CDR1 LGHNA and CDR2 YNFKEQ come from the germline V gene. CDR3: CASSSPAGEDTDTQYF. The DNA of the CDR3 is TGTGCCAGCAGCTCCCCAGCGGGAGAGGACACAGATACGCAGTATTTT.

The chain combines TRBV6-1 with TRBJ2-4, with D unresolved. The CDR3 extends over 15 amino acids. V lost 2 bases, J lost 2 bases, and 10 bases lay in between. Germline-derived CDR1 and CDR2 are MNHNS and SASEGT. CDR3: CASSEIQGTKNIQYF. In DNA, the CDR3 is TGTGCCAGCAGTGAAATACAAGGAACCAAAAACATTCAGTACTTC.

For the CDR3, the DNA is TGTGCCAGCAGCTTGGATCGCAGGGCCCCCTCTGGGGCCAACGTCCTGACTTTC. Translation: CASSLDRRAPSGANVLTF. The rearrangement uses TRBV7-8 and TRBJ2-6, with D possibly being TRBD1 (5 bases). CDR1 and CDR2 (germline): SGHVS, FQNEAQ. Trimming shortened V by 3 bases and J by 0 bases, and 15 bases separated the two germline ends. This CDR3 contains 18 residues.

The V and J genes are TRBV6-5 and TRBJ2-7, with 8 bases aligning to TRBD2. The CDR3 totals 13 residues. The ends lost 5 bases at V and 3 bases at J; junction bases unmatched: 3. CDR1 and CDR2 (germline): MNHEY, SVGAGI. The CDR3 reads CASSMAGGYEQYF. CDR3 in DNA: TGTGCCAGCAGTATGGCGGGAGGCTACGAGCAGTACTTC.

This chain connects TRBV3-1 (or the pseudogene TRBV3-2) to TRBJ2-2; D remains ambiguous. The CDR3 extends over 15 amino acids. Between the trimmed V and J ends, which lost 4 bases and 6 bases, there was a span of 15 bases. Per the germline V gene, CDR1 is LGHDT and CDR2 is YNNKEL (reference sequence). The CDR3 coding sequence is TGTGCCAGCAGCCTTATGACCCGCGCCGCCGGGGAGCTGTTTTTT. Translated: CASSLMTRAAGELFF.

The V call is TRBV30, the J call TRBJ2-3; D is unresolved. Per the germline V gene, CDR1 is GTSNPN and CDR2 is SVGIG (reference sequence). V dropped 4 bases and J dropped 0 bases, with 11 bases sitting between them. This CDR3 spans 14 amino acids. The CDR3 DNA follows: TGTGCCTGGAACAAGGCATTTAGCACAGATACGCAGTATTTT. It codes for CAWNKAFSTDTQYF.

The chain couples TRBV20-1 to TRBJ2-7; a possible D gene is TRBD1 (5 bases). Germline V gene sequence: CDR1 DFQATT, CDR2 SNEGSKA (reference sequence). Trimming removed 3 bases from V and 3 bases from J, with 15 bases in between. This CDR3 contains 14 residues. Here the CDR3 DNA reads TGCAGTGCTAGTAGGCCAACAGGCGACTACGAGCAGTACTTC. Translated, it gives CSASRPTGDYEQYF.

The CDR3 protein is CASSLWGDRTDTQYF. The CDR3 coding sequence is TGTGCCAGCAGCTTGTGGGGGGATCGCACAGATACGCAGTATTTT. J is TRBJ2-3 and V is TRBV7-9, with a possible D match to TRBD2 (6 bases). Germline CDR1 and CDR2: SEHNR and FQNEAQ (reference sequence). Deletions cut 3 bases from V and 1 base from J, with 11 bases between. This CDR3 spans 15 amino acids.

The CDR3 region is CASSLSGGGSTDTQYF. The CDR3 coding sequence is TGTGCCAGCAGCTTATCGGGCGGAGGGAGCACAGATACGCAGTATTTT. J is TRBJ2-3 and V is TRBV7-3; TRBD2 is a possible D gene (6 bases). Germline lookup yields CDR1 SGHTA and CDR2 FQGTGA. The CDR3 has 16 amino acids. Trimming shortened V by 2 bases and J by 0 bases, and 12 bases separated the two germline ends.

The chain couples TRBV7-2 to TRBJ1-1; D gene unclear. Trimming stripped 1 base from V and 1 base from J, with 7 bases between. The CDR3 loop spans 14 amino acids. Germline-derived CDR1 and CDR2 are SGHTA and FQGNSA. CDR3 bases: TGTGCCAGCAGCTTAGTAATAGAGAACACTGAAGCTTTCTTT. Its translation: CASSLVIENTEAFF.

This clone came up a few times. The chain is built from TRBV27 and TRBJ1-5, with TRBD1 identical over 9 bases. V gave up 2 bases and J gave up 9 bases; unmatched junction bases: 14. The CDR3 runs to 17 residues. Germline values: CDR1 MNHEY, CDR2 SMNVEV (reference sequence). CDR3 in DNA: TGTGCCAGCAGTTTACGCGCGCCGGGACAGGGCAAAGGGCCCCAGCATTTT. It specifies CASSLRAPGQGKGPQHF.

This chain uses TRBV28 with TRBJ2-3; 11 bases fit TRBD2. V dropped 5 bases and J dropped 6; count of bases not matched to a gene: 7. CDR3 length equals 15 residues. Germline CDR1 MDHEN, CDR2 SYDVKM. The CDR3 region is CASSQLAGGADTQYF. CDR3 coding DNA: TGTGCCAGCAGTCAGTTAGCGGGGGGGGCGGATACGCAGTATTTT. Filled out from reference TRBV28 and TRBJ2-3, the complete variable domain reads DVKVTQSSRYLVKRTGEKVFLECVQDMDHENMFWYRQDPGLGLRLIYFSYDVKMKEKGDIPEGYSVSREKKERFSLILESASTNQTSMYLCASSQLAGGADTQYFGPGTRLTVL.

V gene TRBV19 combines with J gene TRBJ1-4, with 12 positions matching TRBD1. J gave up 7 bases and V 5 bases, and 5 bases lay outside the gene matches. Germline V gives CDR1 LNHDA, CDR2 SQIVND (reference sequence). The CDR3 spans 15 residues. The CDR3 DNA follows: TGTGCCAGTAGTCCGCGGGACAGGGGGCGTGAAAAACTGTTTTTT. Its translation: CASSPRDRGREKLFF.

This clone was picked up one time. The chain couples TRBV20-1 to TRBJ1-1; D possibly corresponds to TRBD1 (5 bases). The CDR3 is 14 amino acids. CDR1 and CDR2 from the germline V gene are DFQATT and SNEGSKA (reference sequence). V was shortened by 3 bases and J by 1 base, with 12 bases between the two germline ends. CDR3 DNA: TGCAGTGCTAGTGCCTGGGGGGGGAACACTGAAGCTTTCTTT. Amino acids: CSASAWGGNTEAFF.

The V call is TRBV30, the J call TRBJ1-4; D is perhaps TRBD1 (5 bases). The V gene's germline CDR1 is GTSNPN and CDR2 SVGIG (reference sequence). V lost 4 bases to trimming and J lost 11 bases, with 14 bases between them. CDR3 length: 12 amino acids. The CDR3 reads CAWTHGAGKLFF. The CDR3 nucleotides read TGTGCCTGGACCCATGGGGCAGGGAAACTGTTTTTT.

The chain joins TRBV24-1 to TRBJ2-1; D not certain. Germline CDR1 reads KGHDR; CDR2 reads SFDVKD. V dropped 4 bases and J dropped 4 bases, with 19 bases sitting between them. This CDR3 is 17 amino acids long. The CDR3 DNA reads as TGTGCCACCAGTGACCCGATCCAACCACCCAATTACAATGAGCAGTTCTTC. It is translated as CATSDPIQPPNYNEQFF.

The V gene is TRBV28, the J gene TRBJ1-6; D may be TRBD1 (6 bases). CDR1 is MDHEN, CDR2 SYDVKM, per germline. V gave up 7 bases and J gave up 8 bases, with 18 bases separating them. This CDR3 comprises 15 residues. DNA of the CDR3: TGTGCCAGCACCCCTCACAGGGACGGAGATTCACCCCTCCACTTT. This translates into CASTPHRDGDSPLHF.

J is TRBJ2-3 and V is TRBV28, with D perhaps matching TRBD2 (5 bases). Trimming took 3 bases from V and 4 from J, leaving 11 bases between them. Per germline, CDR1 MDHEN and CDR2 SYDVKM. CDR3 length: 14 amino acids. This CDR3 reads CASSLTGNADTQYF. In DNA, the CDR3 is TGTGCCAGCAGTTTGACGGGGAATGCAGATACGCAGTATTTT.

The chain is built from TRBV10-3 and TRBJ1-5, with 7 bases matching TRBD1. Germline V gene lookup returns CDR1 ENHRY and CDR2 SYGVKD. V trimming: 4 bases; J trimming: 4 bases; junction bases outside the gene matches: 4. This CDR3 comprises 14 residues. Here the CDR3 DNA reads TGTGCCATCAGTGTAGGGACAGAGAATCAGCCCCAGCATTTT. Translation gives CAISVGTENQPQHF.

The J gene is TRBJ1-2, the V gene TRBV30; possibly TRBD1 for D (5 bases). Per germline, CDR1 GTSNPN and CDR2 SVGIG (reference sequence). With 8 bases removed from V and 6 bases from J, the gap between germline ends came to 19 bases. This CDR3 has 13 residues. The CDR3 is CAGDGGGPNGYTF. The CDR3, as DNA: TGTGCCGGCGACGGGGGGGGACCAAATGGCTACACCTTC. The variable domain in full, completed from reference TRBV30 and TRBJ1-2, reads SQTIHQWPATLVQPVGSPLSLECTVEGTSNPNLYWYRQAAGRGLQLLFYSVGIGQISSEVPQNLSASRPQDRQFILSSKKLLLSDSGFYLCAGDGGGPNGYTFGSGTRLTVV.

The V call is TRBV24-1, the J call TRBJ1-5; D gene uncertain. The CDR3 totals 12 residues. Germline V gene data show CDR1 as KGHDR and CDR2 as SFDVKD. V dropped 4 bases and J dropped 7 bases, with 7 bases sitting between them. CDR3 in DNA: TGTGCCACCAGTGACTCTGGCCAGCCCCAGCATTTT. Residues: CATSDSGQPQHF.

The chain recombines TRBV7-9 with TRBJ2-1, with D perhaps TRBD2 (5 bases). V shed 4 bases and J shed 4 bases, with 11 bases lying between them. The CDR3 has 14 residues. The germline CDR1 and CDR2 sequences are SEHNR and FQNEAQ (reference sequence). The CDR3: CASSSSKRYNEQFF. The CDR3 region has the DNA TGTGCCAGCAGCTCTTCGAAGCGGTACAATGAGCAGTTCTTC.

This clone was seen just once. V is TRBV6-5 and J is TRBJ2-1; D is uncertain. The CDR3 loop spans 14 amino acids. Deletions cut 7 bases from V and 0 bases from J, with 10 bases between. The germline V gene has CDR1 MNHEY and CDR2 SVGAGI. CDR3 loop: CASTKYRSYNEQFF. For the CDR3, the DNA is TGTGCCAGCACGAAATATCGCTCCTACAATGAGCAGTTCTTC.

V and J are TRBV29-1 and TRBJ2-1, with D unresolved. Germline V gene lookup returns CDR1 SQVTM and CDR2 ANQGSEA. V lost 6 bases and J lost 3, with 15 bases in between. There are 14 residues in the CDR3. The chain's CDR3 is CSVPGSSIYNEQFF. The DNA for the CDR3 is TGCAGCGTACCCGGGTCCTCGATCTACAATGAGCAGTTCTTC.